This entry is about one T cell receptor (beta chain). This receptor's antigen is unknown. Base quality data are lacking; no much larger clone is found one base away. These data belong to a study of control samples from healthy donors and cancer patients (dated by TCRdb to the early 2020s). Library preparation was by the immunoSEQ multiplex PCR assay. As stored in TCRdb, this immuneACCESS dataset retains in-frame rearrangements with V and J assigned. A fraction of the clones does not appear; measured against another copy, unresolved V genes explain less than half of the discrepancy, and the remainder lacks a known reason. This sample is represented by under 95,000 clones; approximately 88% of them were singletons. Jointly, the top ten make up over 13% of the sample. The CDR3 sequence holds 14 residues, the cysteine and phenylalanine included. Left in the record is the CDR3 DNA by itself, 42 bases read in frame from the first base. Trimming at the junction amounts to 8 bases on V and 7 bases on J, and the germline ends lie 20 bases apart. For CDR1 and CDR2, the germline V gene lists SGHTA and FQGNSA.

The chain uses TRBV7-2 and TRBJ1-1; a weak D assignment points to TRBD1 (6 bases agree). The receptor was isolated from a man between 45 and 60 years old in good health. Input material: blood. The CDR3 amino acid sequence is: CASLDYGGGNEAFF. The DNA reads TGTGCCAGCTTAGACTACGGGGGGGGCAATGAAGCTTTCTTT.